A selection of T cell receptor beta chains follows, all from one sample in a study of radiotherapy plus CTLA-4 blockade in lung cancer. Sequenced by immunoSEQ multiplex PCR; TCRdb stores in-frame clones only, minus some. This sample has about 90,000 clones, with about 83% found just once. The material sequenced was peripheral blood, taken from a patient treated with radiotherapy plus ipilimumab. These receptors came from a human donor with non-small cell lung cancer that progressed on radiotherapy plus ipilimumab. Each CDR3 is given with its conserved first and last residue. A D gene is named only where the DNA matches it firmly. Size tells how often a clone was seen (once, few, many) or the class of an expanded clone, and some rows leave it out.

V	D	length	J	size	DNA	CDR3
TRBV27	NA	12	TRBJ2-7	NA	TGTGCCAGCGGTCCCAGCTCCTACGAGCAGTACTTC	CASGPSSYEQYF
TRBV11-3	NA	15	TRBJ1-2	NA	TGTGCCAGCAGCTTAGATGCCGGTCCATTCTATGGCTACACCTTC	CASSLDAGPFYGYTF
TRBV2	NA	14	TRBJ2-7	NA	TGTGCCAGCAGTGGTCCCTCGAACCATGTCGAGCAGTACTTC	CASSGPSNHVEQYF
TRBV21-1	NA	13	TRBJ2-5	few	TGTGCCAGCAGCAAAGGGAAGCAAGAGACCCAGTACTTC	CASSKGKQETQYF
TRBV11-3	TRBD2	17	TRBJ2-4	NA	TGTGCCAGCAGCCCTATCGGGGCTAGCGGGAGTCGAAACATTCAGTACTTC	CASSPIGASGSRNIQYF
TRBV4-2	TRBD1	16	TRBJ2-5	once	TGTGCCAGCAGCCAAGATCAGACAGGGGGCGGCGGGGCCCAGTACTTC	CASSQDQTGGGGAQYF
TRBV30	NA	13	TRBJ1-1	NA	TGTGCCTGGAGTGGACAGATGAACACTGAAGCTTTCTTT	CAWSGQMNTEAFF
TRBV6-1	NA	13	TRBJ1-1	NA	TGTGCCAGCAGAGCAGGGTTAGACACTGAAGCTTTCTTT	CASRAGLDTEAFF
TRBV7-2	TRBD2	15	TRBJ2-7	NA	TGTGCCAGCAGCTTAGTAAGCGGGGGGCGGGGCGAGCAGTACTTC	CASSLVSGGRGEQYF
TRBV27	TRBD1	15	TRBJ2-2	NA	TGTGCCAGCAGCCGGGACAGGGGGAGGACCGGGGAGCTGTTTTTT	CASSRDRGRTGELFF